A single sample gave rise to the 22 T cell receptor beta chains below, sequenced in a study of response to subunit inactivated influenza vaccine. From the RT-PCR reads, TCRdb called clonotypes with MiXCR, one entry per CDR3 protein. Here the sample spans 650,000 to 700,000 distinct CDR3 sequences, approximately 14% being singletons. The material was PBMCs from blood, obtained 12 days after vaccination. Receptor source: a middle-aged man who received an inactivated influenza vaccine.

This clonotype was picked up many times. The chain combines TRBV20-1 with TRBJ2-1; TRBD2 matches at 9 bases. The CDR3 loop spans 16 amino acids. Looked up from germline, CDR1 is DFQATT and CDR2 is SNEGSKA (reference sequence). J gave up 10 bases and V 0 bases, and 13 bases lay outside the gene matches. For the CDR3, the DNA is TGCAGTGCTAGAGAACGGGGCGGGAGGGCCATGAAGGAGCAGTTCTTC. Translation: CSARERGGRAMKEQFF.

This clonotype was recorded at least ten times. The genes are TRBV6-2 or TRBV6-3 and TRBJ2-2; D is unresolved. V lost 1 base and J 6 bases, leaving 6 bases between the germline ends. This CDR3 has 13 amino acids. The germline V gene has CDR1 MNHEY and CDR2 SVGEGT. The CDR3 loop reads CASSYLRAGELFF. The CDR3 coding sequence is TGTGCCAGCAGTTACTTAAGGGCCGGGGAGCTGTTTTTT.

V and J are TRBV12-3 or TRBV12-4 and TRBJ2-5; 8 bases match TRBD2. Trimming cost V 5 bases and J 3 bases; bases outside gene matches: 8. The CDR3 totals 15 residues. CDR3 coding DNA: TGTGCCAGCAGTGATAGCGGGAAGATGGAAGAGACCCAGTACTTC. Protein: CASSDSGKMEETQYF.

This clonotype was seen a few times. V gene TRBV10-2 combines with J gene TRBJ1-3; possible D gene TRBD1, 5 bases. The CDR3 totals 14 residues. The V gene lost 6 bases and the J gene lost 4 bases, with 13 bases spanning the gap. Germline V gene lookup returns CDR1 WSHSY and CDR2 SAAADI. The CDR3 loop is CASSPDSQGNTIYF. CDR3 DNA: TGCGCCAGCAGCCCCGACAGCCAGGGAAACACCATATATTTT.

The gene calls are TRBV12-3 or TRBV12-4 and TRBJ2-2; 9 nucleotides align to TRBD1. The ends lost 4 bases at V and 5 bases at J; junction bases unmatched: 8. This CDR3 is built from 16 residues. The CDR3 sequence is CASSSSGTGRTGELFF. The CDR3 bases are TGTGCCAGCAGTTCATCCGGGACAGGGAGGACCGGGGAGCTGTTTTTT.

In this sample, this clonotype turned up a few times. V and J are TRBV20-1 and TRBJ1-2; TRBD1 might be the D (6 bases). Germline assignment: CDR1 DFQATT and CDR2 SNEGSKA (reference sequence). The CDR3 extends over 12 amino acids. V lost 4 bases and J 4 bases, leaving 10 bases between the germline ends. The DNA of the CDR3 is TGCAGTGCTACGGGACAAAGCTATGGCTACACCTTC. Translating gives CSATGQSYGYTF.

CDR3 loop: CALQGASGANVLTF. The CDR3 DNA reads as TGTGCCTTACAGGGGGCATCTGGGGCCAACGTCCTGACTTTC. The rearrangement links TRBV7-9 to TRBJ2-6; 9 positions agree with TRBD1. Per the germline V gene, CDR1 is SEHNR and CDR2 is FQNEAQ (reference sequence). The J segment lost 1 base and the V segment lost 11 bases, leaving 3 bases of the junction unmatched. The CDR3 length is 14 residues.

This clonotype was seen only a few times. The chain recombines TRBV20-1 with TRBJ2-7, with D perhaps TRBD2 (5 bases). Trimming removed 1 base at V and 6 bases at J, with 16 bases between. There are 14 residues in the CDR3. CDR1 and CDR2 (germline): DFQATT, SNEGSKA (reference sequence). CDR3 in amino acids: CSARGGGRNSEQYF. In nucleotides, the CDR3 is TGCAGTGCTAGAGGCGGAGGTCGGAATTCCGAGCAGTACTTC.

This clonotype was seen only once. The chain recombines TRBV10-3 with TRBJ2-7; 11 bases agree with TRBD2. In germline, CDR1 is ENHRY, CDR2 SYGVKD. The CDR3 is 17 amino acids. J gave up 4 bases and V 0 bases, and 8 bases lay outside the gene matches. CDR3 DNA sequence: TGTGCCATCAGTGAGTCGGGGGGGCTAGCGGGAGGATACGAGCAGTACTTC. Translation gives CAISESGGLAGGYEQYF.

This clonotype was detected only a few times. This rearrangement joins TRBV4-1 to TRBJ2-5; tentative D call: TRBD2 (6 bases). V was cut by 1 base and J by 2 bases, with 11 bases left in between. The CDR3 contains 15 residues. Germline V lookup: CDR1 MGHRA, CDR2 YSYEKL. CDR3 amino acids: CASSQVGTPQETQYF. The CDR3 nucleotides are TGCGCCAGCAGCCAAGTAGGGACTCCTCAAGAGACCCAGTACTTC.

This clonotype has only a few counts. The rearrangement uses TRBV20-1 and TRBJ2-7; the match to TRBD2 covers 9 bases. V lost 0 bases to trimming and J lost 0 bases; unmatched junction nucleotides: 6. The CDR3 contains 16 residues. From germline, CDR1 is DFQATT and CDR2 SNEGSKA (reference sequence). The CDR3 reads CSARDPGGRGSYEQYF. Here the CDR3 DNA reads TGCAGTGCTAGAGATCCGGGCGGGAGGGGCTCCTACGAGCAGTACTTC.

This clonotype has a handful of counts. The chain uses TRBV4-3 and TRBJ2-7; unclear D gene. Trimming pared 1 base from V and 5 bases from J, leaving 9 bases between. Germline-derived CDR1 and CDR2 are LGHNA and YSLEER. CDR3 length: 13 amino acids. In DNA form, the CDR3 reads TGCGCCAGCAGCCAAGTCGCAGGCGACGAGCAGTACTTC. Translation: CASSQVAGDEQYF.

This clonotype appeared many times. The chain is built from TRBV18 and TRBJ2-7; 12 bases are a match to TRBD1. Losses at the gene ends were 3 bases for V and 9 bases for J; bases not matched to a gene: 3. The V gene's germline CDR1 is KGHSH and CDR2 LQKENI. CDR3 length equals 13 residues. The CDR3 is CASSPGTGGWQYF. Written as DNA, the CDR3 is TGTGCCAGCTCACCCGGGACAGGGGGCTGGCAGTACTTC.

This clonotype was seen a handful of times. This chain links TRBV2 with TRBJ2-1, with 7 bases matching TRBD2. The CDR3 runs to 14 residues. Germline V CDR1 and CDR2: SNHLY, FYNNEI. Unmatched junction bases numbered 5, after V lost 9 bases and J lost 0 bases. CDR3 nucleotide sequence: TGTGCCAGTATCGGGGGGAGCTCCTACAATGAGCAGTTCTTC. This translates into CASIGGSSYNEQFF. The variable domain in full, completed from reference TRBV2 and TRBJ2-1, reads EPEVTQTPSHQVTQMGQEVILRCVPISNHLYFYWYRQILGQKVEFLVSFYNNEISEKSEIFDDQFSVERPDGSNFTLKIRSTKLEDSAMYFCASIGGSSYNEQFFGPGTRLTVL.

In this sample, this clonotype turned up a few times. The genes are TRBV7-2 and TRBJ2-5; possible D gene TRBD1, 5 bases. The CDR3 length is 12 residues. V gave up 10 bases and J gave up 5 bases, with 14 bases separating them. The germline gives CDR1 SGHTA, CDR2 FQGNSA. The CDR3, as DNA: TGTGCCACACAAGCAGGGCACGAGACCCAGTACTTC. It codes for CATQAGHETQYF.

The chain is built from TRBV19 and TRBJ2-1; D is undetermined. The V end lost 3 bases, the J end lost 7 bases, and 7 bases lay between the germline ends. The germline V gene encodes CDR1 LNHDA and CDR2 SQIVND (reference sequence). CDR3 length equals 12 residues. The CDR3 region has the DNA TGTGCCAGTAGTATTCTTCATAATGAGCAGTTCTTC. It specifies CASSILHNEQFF.

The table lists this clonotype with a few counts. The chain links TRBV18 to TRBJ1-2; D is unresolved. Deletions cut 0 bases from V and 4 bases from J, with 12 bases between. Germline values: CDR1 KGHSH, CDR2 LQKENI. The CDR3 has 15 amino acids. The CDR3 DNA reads TGTGCCAGCTCACCACCGGGCGGGAAAGTCTATGGCTACACCTTC. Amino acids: CASSPPGGKVYGYTF.

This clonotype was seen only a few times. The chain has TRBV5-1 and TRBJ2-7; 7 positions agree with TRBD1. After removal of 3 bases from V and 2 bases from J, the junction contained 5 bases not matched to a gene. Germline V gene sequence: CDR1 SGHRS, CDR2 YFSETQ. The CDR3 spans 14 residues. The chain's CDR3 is CASSSKTGTYEQYF. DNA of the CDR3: TGCGCCAGCAGCTCAAAGACAGGGACCTACGAGCAGTACTTC.

This CDR3 is CSPGRLSGETQYF. Here the CDR3 DNA reads TGCAGTCCAGGAAGATTATCCGGGGAGACCCAGTACTTC. The genes are TRBV20-1 and TRBJ2-5; the D is unclear. Deletions cut 8 bases from V and 5 bases from J, with 18 bases between. This CDR3 has 13 residues. Germline-derived CDR1 and CDR2 are DFQATT and SNEGSKA (reference sequence).

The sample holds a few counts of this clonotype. This chain's CDR3 is CSASLGTNQPQHF. The CDR3 DNA reads TGCAGTGCTAGCCTGGGGACCAATCAGCCCCAGCATTTT. This chain joins TRBV20-1 and TRBJ1-5; perhaps TRBD1 as D (5 bases). CDR3 length equals 13 residues. The V and J ends lost 3 bases and 3 bases respectively, with 9 bases between them. Germline V gives CDR1 DFQATT, CDR2 SNEGSKA (reference sequence).

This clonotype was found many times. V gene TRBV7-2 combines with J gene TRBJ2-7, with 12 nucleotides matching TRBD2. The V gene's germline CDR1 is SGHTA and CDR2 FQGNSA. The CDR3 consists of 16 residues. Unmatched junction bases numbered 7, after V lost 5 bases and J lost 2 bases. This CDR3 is CASSQASGRATYEQYF. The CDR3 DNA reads TGTGCCAGCAGCCAAGCTAGCGGGAGGGCCACCTACGAGCAGTACTTC.

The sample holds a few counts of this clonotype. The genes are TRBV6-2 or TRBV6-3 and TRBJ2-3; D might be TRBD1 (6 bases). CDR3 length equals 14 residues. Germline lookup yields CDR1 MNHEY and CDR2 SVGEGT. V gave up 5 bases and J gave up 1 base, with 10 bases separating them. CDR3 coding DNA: TGTGCCAGCAGTAACCGACAGGGCACAGATACGCAGTATTTT. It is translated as CASSNRQGTDTQYF.